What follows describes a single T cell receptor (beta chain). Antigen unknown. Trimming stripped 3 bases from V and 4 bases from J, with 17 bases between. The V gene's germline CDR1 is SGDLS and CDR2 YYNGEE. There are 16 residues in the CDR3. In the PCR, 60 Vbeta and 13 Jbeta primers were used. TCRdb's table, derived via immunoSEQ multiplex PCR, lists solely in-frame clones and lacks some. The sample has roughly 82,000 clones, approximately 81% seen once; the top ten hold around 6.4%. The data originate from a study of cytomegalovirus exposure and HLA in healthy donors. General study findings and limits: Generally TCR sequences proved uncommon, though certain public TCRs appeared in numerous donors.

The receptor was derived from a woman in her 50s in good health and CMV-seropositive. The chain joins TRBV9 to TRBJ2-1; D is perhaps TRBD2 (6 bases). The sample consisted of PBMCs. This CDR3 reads CASSAWRGALYNEQFF. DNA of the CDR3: TGTGCCAGCAGCGCCTGGAGGGGCGCGTTGTACAATGAGCAGTTCTTC.